A selection of T cell receptor beta chains follows, all from one sample in a study of patients and donors after allogeneic stem cell transplantation. TCRdb recomputed calls from the RT-PCR reads with MiXCR, one row per CDR3 protein. The data show fewer than 200,000 distinct CDR3 sequences, approximately 30% seen once. The specimen was blood, either unsorted or a sorted T cell fraction (not recorded which). The origin of the receptors is a human donor who was either an allogeneic HSCT recipient or a stem cell or donor lymphocyte infusion donor (not recorded which). It is not recorded whose cells these are; they may come from a transplant donor. Both conserved end residues are part of each CDR3. The order of the fields is D gene, V gene, J gene, clone size, CDR3 DNA, CDR3 protein. D genes are given only for firm matches. Only part of the rows carry a size: once, few, many, or a class if the clone is expanded.

TRBD2,TRBV28,TRBJ2-7,once,TGTGCCAGCCGGACTAGCGGGTTGGTCTCCTACGAGCAGTACTTC,CASRTSGLVSYEQYF
TRBD2,TRBV29-1,TRBJ2-7,few,TGCAGCGTTGAAGGGACTAGCGTGAGGGACTACGAGCAGTACTTC,CSVEGTSVRDYEQYF
NA,TRBV4-2,TRBJ1-3,NA,TGTGCCAGCAGCCATAAAAGCTCTGGAAACACCATATATTTT,CASSHKSSGNTIYF
TRBD1,TRBV6-5,TRBJ1-2,NA,TGTGCCAGCAGACCTCTCAGGGGGCAGAACTATGGCTACACCTTC,CASRPLRGQNYGYTF
TRBD1,TRBV29-1,TRBJ1-1,many,TGCAGCGTTGCAGGGGGTTTTGAAGCTTTCTTT,CSVAGGFEAFF
NA,TRBV20-1,TRBJ1-1,NA,TGCAGTGCTAGGGGGACAAGCATGAACACTGAAGCTTTCTTT,CSARGTSMNTEAFF
TRBD1,TRBV9,TRBJ2-5,once,TGTGCCAGCAGCGCCGGGACAGCGGCCCAAGAGACCCAGTACTTC,CASSAGTAAQETQYF
TRBD2,TRBV29-1,TRBJ2-7,NA,TGCAGCGTCGGGACTAGCGGGAGTAAGGACGAGCAGTACTTC,CSVGTSGSKDEQYF
NA,TRBV3-1,TRBJ2-7,NA,TGTGCCAGCAGCCAAGATCGGCGGCGTTCCTACGAGCAGTACTTC,CASSQDRRRSYEQYF
NA,TRBV29-1,TRBJ2-7,NA,TGCGGGATACAGGGAAACTCCTACGAGCAGTACTTC,CGIQGNSYEQYF
NA,TRBV4-2,TRBJ2-3,NA,TGTGCCAGCAGCCAGCTATCCCGGGACGCAGATACGCAGTATTTT,CASSQLSRDADTQYF
NA,TRBV18,TRBJ1-5,few,TGTGCCAGCTCACCGAGCGGGAGCCAGCCCCAGCATTTT,CASSPSGSQPQHF
NA,TRBV6-5,TRBJ2-7,NA,TGTGCCAGCAGTTACTCCGGTGGGCAGGGACTCGAGCAGTACTTC,CASSYSGGQGLEQYF
TRBD2,TRBV7-2,TRBJ2-3,few,TGTGCCAGCAGCTTGGCTAGCGGGAGGGGAGCAGATACGCAGTATTTT,CASSLASGRGADTQYF
TRBD1,TRBV29-1,TRBJ1-2,few,TGCAGCGGTTCAACAGGGGGCCACTATGGCTACACCTTC,CSGSTGGHYGYTF
TRBD1,TRBV12-3/TRBV12-4,TRBJ2-5,NA,TGTGCCAGCAGTACGACAGGGTCCGCAGAGACCCAGTACTTC,CASSTTGSAETQYF
NA,TRBV7-3,TRBJ1-6,few,TGTGCCAGCAGCTCGACCGTAAATTCACCCCTCCACTTT,CASSSTVNSPLHF
NA,TRBV7-9,TRBJ1-1,NA,TGTGCCAGCAGCCCTCAACAGGGCACTGAAGCTTTCTTT,CASSPQQGTEAFF
TRBD2,TRBV12-3/TRBV12-4,TRBJ2-1,NA,TGTGCCAGCAGTTTCGGGCGGGAGAGGGATGAGCAGTTCTTC,CASSFGRERDEQFF
NA,TRBV6-2/TRBV6-3,TRBJ2-1,NA,TGTGCCAGCAGTTACTCGACGGCTGAGCAGTTCTTC,CASSYSTAEQFF
TRBD1,TRBV24-1,TRBJ1-1,many,TGTGCCACCAGTGATTTGCATACCTGGACAGGGCAGAACACTGAAGCTTTCTTT,CATSDLHTWTGQNTEAFF
TRBD2,TRBV7-2,TRBJ2-3,NA,TGTGCCAGCAGCGTCCGGGACTACCAACTCACAGATACGCAGTATTTT,CASSVRDYQLTDTQYF
NA,TRBV12-3/TRBV12-4,TRBJ1-2,few,TGTGCCAGCAGTTTGGGGTTGGGCGGCTACACCTTC,CASSLGLGGYTF